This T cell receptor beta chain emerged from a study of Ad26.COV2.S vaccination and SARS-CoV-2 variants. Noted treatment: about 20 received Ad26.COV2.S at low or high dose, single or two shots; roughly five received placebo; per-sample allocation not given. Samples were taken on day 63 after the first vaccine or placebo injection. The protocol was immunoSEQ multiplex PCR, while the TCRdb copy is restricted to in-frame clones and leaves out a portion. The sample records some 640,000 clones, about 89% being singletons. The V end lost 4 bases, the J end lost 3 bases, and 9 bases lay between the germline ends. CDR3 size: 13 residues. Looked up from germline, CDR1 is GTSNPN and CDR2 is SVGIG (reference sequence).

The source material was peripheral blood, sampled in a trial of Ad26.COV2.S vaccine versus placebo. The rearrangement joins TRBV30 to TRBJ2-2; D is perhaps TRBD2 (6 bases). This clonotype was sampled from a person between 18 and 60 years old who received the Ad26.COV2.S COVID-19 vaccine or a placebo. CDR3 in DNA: TGTGCCTGGACTGGGAGGTACACCGGGGAGCTGTTTTTT. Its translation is CAWTGRYTGELFF.